This T cell receptor (beta chain) was found in a study of blood T cell repertoires in COVID-19 (dated by TCRdb to the early 2020s). About the investigation overall: Samples from collaborators originated in the United States, Italy and Spain and spanned both the acute and convalescent phases of COVID-19. Where available, HLA class I and class II types were taken from metadata supplied by the sample provider and were not determined by assay-based typing. The repertoires were released in a freely available public database intended as a resource for research on the immune response to SARS-CoV-2. Sample metadata almost always included a de-identified subject ID, COVID-19 status, age in years and sex. The samples were drawn from the first 160 participants of the ongoing ImmuneRACE study and from roughly 1,300 subjects provided by 6 global collaborators. Subjects who had been exposed to COVID-19, were actively infected with it, or had recovered from it provided the deeply sampled blood TCRbeta repertoires that made up the dataset. The material from the prospective study consisted of cDNA or gDNA derived from T cells, B-cell-depleted T cells, or PBMCs. Broader findings and caveats from the paper: How much clinical and demographic metadata was included differed by source and by participant, and the metadata was provided uncurated.

A second Seattle source provided samples from volunteer blood donors who had recovered from COVID-19. The collaborating institutions used their own protocols to collect whole blood in K2EDTA tubes. For TCRbeta analysis, collaborator samples were shipped as frozen whole blood, as isolated PBMCs, or as DNA extracted from either sample type. CDR3 length: 14 amino acids, cysteine to phenylalanine. This entry keeps only the CDR3 DNA: 42 bases, framed from base 1. Sequences MNHEY (CDR1) and SMNVEV (CDR2) are obtained from the germline V gene (reference sequence). The junction shows trimming of 8 bases on V and 0 bases on J, plus 13 bases between the germline ends. TCRbeta CDR3 regions were amplified from genomic DNA using the immunoSEQ Assay, a bias-controlled multiplex PCR. The published analysis was carried out like this. Nucleated cell counts per sample were estimated from amplification of reference gene primers within the assay. To quantify the absolute abundance of each unique TCRbeta CDR3 rearrangement, sequence reads were collapsed and filtered. For each sample, productive Simpson clonality was calculated by taking the square root of Simpson's diversity index across productive rearrangements. TCRdb mirrors the immuneACCESS table, restricted to in-frame sequences. Some clones are absent from its copies; in checked studies, under half trace to an unresolved V gene, and the reason for the others is unknown. V, J and clone size are taken as reported in that table, and D and trimming were inferred from the DNA itself. For this sample the table gives a few hundred thousand clones, of which 84% were detected only once. Of the sample, approximately 2.4% falls within the top ten clones.

Note on this clone: Its antigen specificity is not known. It has no much larger one-base neighbor in the sample; base qualities were not kept.

Sequencing was done on a sample of peripheral blood. This sequence originates from a man aged 40-55 years who had recovered from COVID-19. The rearranged chain carries TRBV27 and TRBJ1-2; matching of 6 bases hints at TRBD1 as the D gene. This receptor carries the CDR3 CASRSGGTNYGYTF. In nucleotide form, the sequence is TGTGCCAGCCGGTCGGGGGGCACTAACTATGGCTACACCTTC.